Below, 3 T cell receptor beta chains from the same sample are listed, as sequenced in a study of CD8+ T cells in alopecia areata. Treatment given: oral pan-JAK inhibitor, 5-10 mg twice daily. Extracted RNA was reverse transcribed, and the resulting cDNA served as sequencing template. Method: immunoSEQ multiplex PCR; TCRdb's copy keeps in-frame clones and lacks some. The sample has roughly 220,000 clones, approximately 38% seen once; the top ten hold 0.45% to 0.55%. The sample in question was CD4+ T cells sorted from blood, obtained between weeks 30 and 35, from a patient treated with tofacitinib. The origin of the receptors is a human donor with alopecia areata.

The chain recombines TRBV28 with TRBJ1-2; TRBD1 agrees at 11 bases. Germline V gene sequence: CDR1 MDHEN, CDR2 SYDVKM. The length of the CDR3 is 14 residues. The J segment lost 8 bases and the V segment lost 6 bases, leaving 8 bases of the junction unmatched. The CDR3 sequence: CASSSGQGASGYTF. In DNA, the CDR3 is TGTGCCAGCAGCTCCGGACAGGGGGCCTCCGGCTACACCTTC.

This rearrangement joins TRBV30 to TRBJ2-7; TRBD2 aligns across 8 bases. The CDR3 consists of 15 residues. Per the germline V gene, CDR1 is GTSNPN and CDR2 is SVGIG (reference sequence). The trim removed 5 bases at V and 1 base at J, leaving 10 bases unmatched. The CDR3 protein is CAWATGAGASYEQYF. The CDR3 DNA sequence: TGTGCCTGGGCCACGGGAGCGGGAGCGTCCTACGAGCAGTACTTC.

The rearrangement uses TRBV11-2 and TRBJ1-4; the D is unclear. The ends were cut back, 3 bases at V and 7 bases at J, with 12 bases in the middle. CDR1 and CDR2 (germline): SGHAT, FQNNGV. The CDR3 is made up of 14 amino acids. As DNA, the CDR3 is TGTGCCAGCAGCTTGGGCGCCTCCTTTGAAAAACTGTTTTTT. It specifies CASSLGASFEKLFF.